Below are 9 T cell receptor beta chains sequenced from a single sample in a study of T cells in Graves' hyperthyroidism and ophthalmopathy. The investigators amplified TCR beta CDR3 regions from RNA transcripts. The TCR CDR3 first-round RT-PCR relied on the HTBI primer set. TCRdb re-derived calls from the multiplex PCR reads in MiXCR, one entry per CDR3 protein. Of 400,000 to 550,000 distinct CDR3 sequences listed, roughly 14% are singletons. The sample comprised blood. These TCRs come from a woman between 18 and 29 years old with Graves' hyperthyroidism.

Ten or more counts support this clonotype. The chain uses TRBV4-2 and TRBJ1-4; D possibly corresponds to TRBD1 (5 bases). Germline V gene lookup returns CDR1 LGHNA and CDR2 YNFKEQ. CDR3 length equals 13 residues. Trimming cost V 4 bases and J 7 bases, with 10 bases left between them. Here the CDR3 reads CASSRGYSEKLFF. The DNA of the CDR3 is TGTGCCAGCAGCCGGGGGTACAGTGAAAAACTGTTTTTT.

In its sample, this clonotype was seen many times. The V gene is TRBV13, the J gene TRBJ1-1; 8 bases are a match to TRBD1. The CDR3 spans 14 residues. V lost 6 bases to trimming and J lost 0 bases; unmatched junction nucleotides: 3. Germline CDR1 reads PRHDT; CDR2 reads FYEKMQ (reference sequence). The DNA of the CDR3 is TGTGCCAGCAGGTTCAGGGGGCTGAACACTGAAGCTTTCTTT. It codes for CASRFRGLNTEAFF.

As concerns this clonotype: One base away lies a much larger clone, so this may be a sequencing read error. The chain carries TRBV7-6 and TRBJ2-1; the match to TRBD2 covers 9 bases. Per the germline V gene, CDR1 is SGHVS and CDR2 is FNYEAQ. The CDR3 length is 15 residues. The chain's CDR3 is CANSISGSRIYEQFF. The CDR3 region has the DNA TGTGCCAACAGCATTAGCGGGAGTCGAATTTATGAGCAGTTCTTC. Full variable domain (rest looked up from reference TRBV7-6 and TRBJ2-1): GAGVSQSPRYKVTKRGQDVALRCDPISGHVSLYWYRQALGQGPEFLTYFNYEAQQDKSGLPNDRFSAERPEGSISTLTIQRTEQRDSAMYRCANSISGSRIYEQFFGPGTRLTVL.

The V gene is TRBV6-5, the J gene TRBJ1-4, with D hard to call. V lost 2 bases, J lost 7 bases, and 17 bases lay in between. Per the germline V gene, CDR1 is MNHEY and CDR2 is SVGAGI. The CDR3 runs to 16 residues. The CDR3 sequence: CASSYGTTGGLEKLFF. The CDR3 bases are TGTGCCAGCAGTTACGGTACAACGGGAGGGCTTGAAAAACTGTTTTTT.

The sample holds many counts of this clonotype. This chain joins TRBV2 and TRBJ1-6; D call uncertain. The V gene's germline CDR1 is SNHLY and CDR2 FYNNEI. The CDR3 totals 12 residues. Deletions cut 8 bases from V and 7 bases from J, with 9 bases between. CDR3 coding DNA: TGTGCCAGCGGCCGATCCAATTCACCCCTCCACTTT. Its translation is CASGRSNSPLHF.

The chain uses TRBV4-1 and TRBJ2-1; 8 nucleotides line up with TRBD2. This CDR3 contains 15 residues. V was pared by 1 base and J by 6 bases, with 5 bases of the junction left unmatched. Germline-derived CDR1 and CDR2 are MGHRA and YSYEKL. CDR3 sequence: CASSQVSGLVNEQFF. CDR3 nucleotides: TGCGCCAGCAGCCAAGTGTCGGGACTAGTCAATGAGCAGTTCTTC.

V is TRBV12-3 or TRBV12-4 and J is TRBJ2-1, with TRBD2 as a possible D gene (6 bases). The CDR3 extends over 13 amino acids. The germline V and J ends were trimmed by 8 bases and 6 bases, with 14 bases remaining between them. CDR3 DNA: TGTGCCAGCGGAGTAGCGGCTACCAATGAGCAGTTCTTC. This gives the protein CASGVAATNEQFF.

This clonotype was detected many times. The rearrangement uses TRBV30 and TRBJ2-2; D remains ambiguous. CDR3 length equals 13 residues. Germline CDR1 is GTSNPN and CDR2 is SVGIG (reference sequence). Trimming stripped 7 bases from V and 5 bases from J, with 14 bases between. The DNA of the CDR3 is TGTGCCTTCCGCCTGAGGTGGACCGGGGAGCTGTTTTTT. As protein: CAFRLRWTGELFF.

The chain carries TRBV7-3 and TRBJ1-1; TRBD1 matches at 9 bases. V shed 5 bases and J 10 bases; nucleotides not matched to a gene: 8. The CDR3 totals 13 residues. CDR1 is SGHTA, CDR2 FQGTGA, per germline. Written as DNA, the CDR3 is TGTGCCAGCAGCCCGGACAGGGGAGGTGGAGCTTTCTTT. This codes for CASSPDRGGGAFF.